The subject of this entry is one TCR beta chain. Assay: immunoSEQ multiplex PCR; the TCRdb copy retains only in-frame clones and omits some. The sample holds around 69,000 clones; about nine tenths are singletons and the top ten take about 2%. V dropped 11 bases and J dropped 2 bases, with 15 bases sitting between them. Germline V gene sequence: CDR1 MDHEN, CDR2 SYDVKM. CDR3 length equals 13 residues. These data are taken from a study of T cell changes during pregnancy in multiple sclerosis. Sequenced material: peripheral blood, taken in the second trimester of pregnancy. The sequence came from a female donor in good health, enrolled as a control in a pregnancy study. The chain couples TRBV28 to TRBJ2-5, with D unresolved. The CDR3 loop is CAGPPDKQETQYF. As DNA, the CDR3 is TGTGCCGGGCCCCCTGACAAGCAAGAGACCCAGTACTTC.